A single sample gave rise to the 23 T cell receptor beta chains below, sequenced in a study of preoperative IRX-2 immunotherapy in early breast cancer. Treatment in this sample: preoperative locoregional IRX-2 cytokine immunotherapy. Profiled with immunoSEQ multiplex PCR; TCRdb holds only in-frame clones, not every one. The sample carries more than 20,000 clones, 65% to 85% recorded once. Source: lymph node tissue, taken before IRX-2 immunotherapy. The receptor source for this set is a human donor with breast cancer.

V is TRBV19 and J is TRBJ1-2; tentative D call: TRBD1 (5 bases). CDR1 LNHDA and CDR2 SQIVND come from the germline V gene (reference sequence). The V gene lost 5 bases and the J gene lost 4 bases, with 8 bases spanning the gap. CDR3 length: 12 residues. CDR3 protein: CASSQGLYGYTF. The CDR3, as DNA: TGTGCCAGTAGTCAGGGACTCTATGGCTACACCTTC. The full variable domain, its missing parts supplied by reference TRBV19 and TRBJ1-2, is DGGITQSPKYLFRKEGQNVTLSCEQNLNHDAMYWYRQDPGQGLRLIYYSQIVNDFQKGDIAEGYSVSREKKESFPLTVTSAQKNPTAFYLCASSQGLYGYTFGSGTRLTVV.

The CDR3 nucleotides are TGTGCCAGCAGCTTAGAGGGACAGGGGAGTTGGGAGACCCAGTACTTC. This translates into CASSLEGQGSWETQYF. This chain uses TRBV11-3 with TRBJ2-5; 10 positions agree with TRBD1. Germline CDR1 SGHNT, CDR2 YENEEA. The CDR3 runs 16 residues. After removal of 0 bases from V and 5 bases from J, the junction contained 6 bases not matched to a gene.

V is TRBV6-8 and J is TRBJ1-6, with 7 bases lining up with TRBD1. The germline V gene has CDR1 MNHGY and CDR2 SAAAGT. Trimming removed 5 bases from V and 6 bases from J; junction bases left unmatched: 10. The CDR3 is 16 residues long. CDR3 bases: TGTGCCAGCAGTACGGACAGGTCAGGGCTTAATTCACCCCTCCACTTT. It codes for CASSTDRSGLNSPLHF.

This clone was recorded a few times. The rearrangement links TRBV10-1 to TRBJ1-3; D may be TRBD1 (6 bases). Trimming cost V 3 bases and J 2 bases, with 8 bases left between them. Germline V gene sequence: CDR1 WNHNN, CDR2 SYGVQD (reference sequence). CDR3 length equals 14 residues. This CDR3 reads CASSEPGAGNTIYF. The CDR3 DNA reads as TGCGCCAGCAGTGAACCAGGGGCTGGAAACACCATATATTTT.

The CDR3 sequence: CASSPGLWPLNTEAFF. CDR3 nucleotides: TGTGCCAGCAGCCCGGGCCTTTGGCCACTGAACACTGAAGCTTTCTTT. The V call is TRBV11-3, the J call TRBJ1-1; D uncertain. The CDR3 is 16 amino acids. Germline CDR1 reads SGHNT; CDR2 reads YENEEA. V gave up 5 bases and J gave up 0 bases, with 16 bases separating them.

The J gene is TRBJ2-7, the V gene TRBV1; TRBD1, the table's D call, was not compared with the DNA. TRBV1 is a pseudogene. The length of the CDR3 is 15 residues. CDR3 sequence: CASSQDLAGTYEQYF. The CDR3 region has the DNA TGCGCCAGCAGCCAAGATTTGGCAGGGACCTACGAGCAGTACTTC.

The chain couples TRBV12-5 to TRBJ1-2; D possibly corresponds to TRBD1 (5 bases). In germline, CDR1 is LGHNT, CDR2 FRNRAP. This CDR3 comprises 14 residues. Here the CDR3 DNA reads TGTGCCAGCAAACTGGGGACTGATAACTATGGCTACACCTTC. Translating it yields CASKLGTDNYGYTF.

V and J are TRBV28 and TRBJ2-3, with D perhaps matching TRBD1 (5 bases). Germline values: CDR1 MDHEN, CDR2 SYDVKM. V was clipped by 2 bases and J by 2 bases, with 14 bases between them. The CDR3 totals 16 residues. CDR3 nucleotide sequence: TGTGCCAGCAGTTTAGTTCCAGGGTCCTACACAGATACGCAGTATTTT. This translates into CASSLVPGSYTDTQYF.

The chain links TRBV19 to TRBJ1-2; D is ambiguous. Germline V gives CDR1 LNHDA, CDR2 SQIVND (reference sequence). V lost 9 bases, J lost 1 base, and 15 bases lay in between. The CDR3 contains 14 residues. CDR3 amino acids: CASGQQSDNYGYTF. CDR3 nucleotides: TGTGCCAGCGGGCAACAAAGTGATAACTATGGCTACACCTTC.

In this sample, this clone is medium-sized. The rearrangement uses TRBV6-8 and TRBJ1-2; D ambiguous. The CDR3 is 16 amino acids. In germline, CDR1 is MNHGY, CDR2 SAAAGT. The V gene lost 5 bases and the J gene lost 4 bases, with 20 bases spanning the gap. The CDR3 DNA sequence: TGTGCCAGCAGTGACTTTGTAGCAGGCTACCCCTATGGCTACACCTTC. This sequence encodes CASSDFVAGYPYGYTF.

The gene calls are TRBV6-8 and TRBJ1-1; perhaps TRBD1 as D (5 bases). V dropped 2 bases and J dropped 7 bases, with 11 bases sitting between them. Germline loops: CDR1 MNHGY, CDR2 SAAAGT. This CDR3 is built from 13 residues. CDR3 nucleotides: TGTGCCAGCAGTTACATTGGGGGACGTGAAGCTTTCTTT. It yields the protein CASSYIGGREAFF.

The chain links TRBV6-8 to TRBJ2-7; 10 nucleotides match TRBD1. This CDR3 region has 14 residues. In germline, CDR1 is MNHGY, CDR2 SAAAGT. V shed 6 bases and J 4 bases; nucleotides not matched to a gene: 6. CDR3 nucleotide sequence: TGTGCCAGCAGAGGGGGACAGGGGTTATACGAGCAGTACTTC. Translating it yields CASRGGQGLYEQYF.

The CDR3 region has the DNA TGTGCCACCAGCAGAGTGCAGGGCCAGGCAAACTATAATTCACCCCTCCACTTT. It translates to CATSRVQGQANYNSPLHF. The V call is TRBV15, the J call TRBJ1-6; tentatively, D is TRBD1 (5 bases). Germline values: CDR1 LNHNV, CDR2 YYDKDF (reference sequence). This CDR3 is 18 amino acids long. With 1 base removed from V and 3 bases from J, the gap between germline ends came to 16 bases.

V and J are TRBV23-1 and TRBJ2-5; TRBD2 is a possible D gene (5 bases). TRBV23-1 is annotated as an ORF whose role is uncertain. With 6 bases removed from V and 7 bases from J, the gap between germline ends came to 15 bases. The CDR3 consists of 13 residues. CDR3: CASSLSGIPTQYF. CDR3 nucleotides: TGCGCCAGCAGCCTATCCGGGATCCCGACCCAGTACTTC.

In its sample, this clone was seen a few times. The chain joins TRBV29-1 to TRBJ1-2, with D perhaps matching TRBD1 (5 bases). CDR3 size: 14 residues. The germline V and J ends were trimmed by 0 bases and 4 bases, with 12 bases remaining between them. Germline V gene sequence: CDR1 SQVTM, CDR2 ANQGSEA. The CDR3 spells CSVEDKRQSYGYTF. For the CDR3, the DNA is TGCAGCGTTGAAGATAAACGACAGTCCTATGGCTACACCTTC.

V gene TRBV7-1 combines with J gene TRBJ1-2; TRBD1 matches at 7 bases. TRBV7-1 is designated an ORF whose function remains uncertain. With V trimmed by 4 bases and J by 4 bases, 3 bases remained unmatched. The CDR3 runs to 13 residues. In nucleotides, the CDR3 is TGTGCCAGCAGCTTAGACAGGGCCTATGGCTACACCTTC. It translates to CASSLDRAYGYTF.

This chain uses TRBV6-8 with TRBJ2-1; D is perhaps TRBD1 or TRBD2 (5 bases each). The germline V gene encodes CDR1 MNHGY and CDR2 SAAAGT. Trimming shortened V by 5 bases and J by 0 bases, and 8 bases separated the two germline ends. The CDR3 consists of 14 residues. For the CDR3, the DNA is TGTGCCAGCAGTGAGGGGAGCTCCTACAATGAGCAGTTCTTC. This encodes CASSEGSSYNEQFF.

The chain is built from TRBV5-1 and TRBJ1-1; the D gene is possibly TRBD1 (6 bases). This CDR3 is 15 amino acids long. Trimming stripped 3 bases from V and 0 bases from J, with 12 bases between. Germline V gene sequence: CDR1 SGHRS, CDR2 YFSETQ. CDR3 region: CASSSGQSVNTEAFF. The CDR3 bases are TGCGCCAGCAGCTCCGGACAGTCAGTGAACACTGAAGCTTTCTTT.

J is TRBJ1-4 and V is TRBV7-1; D possibly corresponds to TRBD1 (5 bases). TRBV7-1 is annotated as an ORF whose role is uncertain. The CDR3 is 15 residues long. V lost 5 bases and J 8 bases, leaving 18 bases between the germline ends. CDR3 in DNA: TGTGCCAGCAGCCCTCGGACACCCAGAGGGGAAAAACTGTTTTTT. As protein: CASSPRTPRGEKLFF.

The CDR3 DNA sequence: TGCGCCAGCAGCTCCCGACAGGGTTCGTCTGGGGCCAACGTCCTGACTTTC. It is translated as CASSSRQGSSGANVLTF. This sequence joins TRBV5-1 and TRBJ2-6, with 7 bases matching TRBD1. Trimming took 3 bases from V and 1 from J; bases not matched to a gene: 7. Germline loops: CDR1 SGHRS, CDR2 YFSETQ. The CDR3 runs to 17 residues.

The chain links TRBV7-4 to TRBJ2-1; the match to TRBD1 covers 10 bases. V shed 11 bases and J 9 bases; nucleotides not matched to a gene: 10. CDR3 length equals 13 residues. Germline loops: CDR1 SGHVT, CDR2 SQSDAQ. The CDR3 coding sequence is TGTGCCTTGCGGGACAGGGGTTCTATTGAGCAGTTCTTC. Its translation: CALRDRGSIEQFF.

This clone was detected only a few times. V and J are TRBV19 and TRBJ1-2; 12 positions agree with TRBD1. The CDR3 covers 20 residues. The V gene's germline CDR1 is LNHDA and CDR2 SQIVND (reference sequence). V lost 5 bases, J lost 0 bases, and 16 bases stayed unmatched. The CDR3 loop reads CASSSENQPGQGATNYGYTF. CDR3 nucleotide sequence: TGTGCCAGTAGTTCCGAAAACCAGCCGGGACAGGGGGCGACTAACTATGGCTACACCTTC.

J is TRBJ1-3 and V is TRBV6-8; D gene ambiguous. Trimming took 0 bases from V and 2 from J, leaving 8 bases between them. The CDR3 consists of 15 residues. Germline values: CDR1 MNHGY, CDR2 SAAAGT. CDR3 DNA sequence: TGTGCCAGCAGTTACTCGAGGAAGCCTGGAAACACCATATATTTT. Protein sequence: CASSYSRKPGNTIYF.